The 21 T cell receptor beta chains reported below all come from one sample, sequenced in a study of cytomegalovirus exposure and HLA in healthy donors (dated by TCRdb to 2016 to 2017). Library creation used the immunoSEQ multiplex PCR assay. For the multiplex PCR, a mixture combining 60 forward primers for TCR Vbeta segments and 13 reverse primers for TCR Jbeta segments was used. TCRdb retrieved this table from immuneACCESS and kept in-frame rearrangements only. Not all clones are present; in checked studies, unresolved V genes account for under half, and no reason is known for the remainder. Counted in this sample were 150,000 to 200,000 clones; 70% to 85% of them appeared once. 0.69% of the sample goes to the ten largest clones. Sequencing was carried out using PBMCs. All receptors come from a woman in her thirties or forties in good health and CMV-seronegative.

The chain has TRBV7-9 and TRBJ1-2; D remains ambiguous. Trimming shortened V by 2 bases and J by 2 bases, and 6 bases separated the two germline ends. Germline CDR1 reads SEHNR; CDR2 reads FQNEAQ (reference sequence). CDR3 length: 13 residues. The CDR3 loop reads CASSLTQNYGYTF. DNA for the CDR3: TGTGCCAGCAGCTTAACGCAGAACTATGGCTACACCTTC.

This clone was counted a single time. The rearrangement joins TRBV5-6 to TRBJ2-7; TRBD1 might be the D (5 bases). Germline lookup yields CDR1 SGHDT and CDR2 YYEEEE. V was trimmed by 5 bases and J by 5 bases, leaving 14 bases between them. There are 13 residues in the CDR3. The CDR3 region has the DNA TGTGCCAGCAGTGGGGCCGAATGGAACGAGCAGTACTTC. Encoded protein: CASSGAEWNEQYF.

V usage is TRBV5-4 and J usage is TRBJ2-1; 11 positions agree with TRBD2. Trimming cost V 3 bases and J 8 bases; bases outside gene matches: 7. The germline gives CDR1 SGHNT, CDR2 YYREEE (reference sequence). The CDR3 is 15 amino acids. This CDR3 is CASSWISGGAYEQFF. DNA of the CDR3: TGTGCCAGCAGCTGGATTAGCGGGGGGGCCTATGAGCAGTTCTTC.

The V gene is TRBV6-5, the J gene TRBJ1-1, with a possible D match to TRBD1 (5 bases). The CDR3 is 12 residues long. The germline CDR1 and CDR2 sequences are MNHEY and SVGAGI. Trimming cost V 7 bases and J 4 bases, with 10 bases left between them. The DNA of the CDR3 is TGTGCCAGCAAGTCCGGGGGCACTGAAGCTTTCTTT. Translated: CASKSGGTEAFF.

The CDR3 DNA is TGTGCCAGCAGGAGAGGTAACACTGAAGCTTTCTTT. Protein sequence: CASRRGNTEAFF. The rearrangement links TRBV2 to TRBJ1-1; D not certain. V lost 6 bases, J lost 2 bases, and 7 bases lay in between. Germline CDR1 SNHLY, CDR2 FYNNEI. CDR3 length equals 12 residues.

The V call is TRBV7-9, the J call TRBJ1-1, with a weak D call TRBD1 (5 bases). In germline, CDR1 is SEHNR, CDR2 FQNEAQ (reference sequence). This CDR3 is built from 15 residues. V was cut by 11 bases and J by 3 bases, with 22 bases left in between. The chain's CDR3 is CAGGGLRGPDTEAFF. DNA for the CDR3: TGTGCCGGCGGTGGGTTGCGGGGACCGGACACTGAAGCTTTCTTT.

This sequence joins TRBV7-2 and TRBJ2-4; possibly TRBD2 for D (6 bases). V was shortened by 5 bases and J by 7 bases, with 9 bases between the two germline ends. CDR3 size: 12 residues. CDR1 and CDR2 (germline): SGHTA, FQGNSA. DNA for the CDR3: TGTGCCAGCAGCCGTGCGGGGAACATTCAGTACTTC. This encodes CASSRAGNIQYF. Combining the CDR3 with reference TRBV7-2 and TRBJ2-4 gives the whole variable domain GAGVSQSPSNKVTEKGKDVELRCDPISGHTALYWYRQSLGQGLEFLIYFQGNSAPDKSGLPSDRFSAERTGGSVSTLTIQRTQQEDSAVYLCASSRAGNIQYFGAGTRLSVL.

The chain uses TRBV9 and TRBJ2-3; a possible D gene is TRBD1 (7 bases). From germline, CDR1 is SGDLS and CDR2 YYNGEE. The V and J ends lost 5 bases and 0 bases respectively, with 13 bases between them. The CDR3 length is 15 residues. CDR3 nucleotides: TGTGCCAGCAGAGGGGGGACAGAGAGCACAGATACGCAGTATTTT. Its protein product is CASRGGTESTDTQYF.

This clone came up a few times. This chain links TRBV27 with TRBJ1-1; 10 bases map to TRBD1. The V gene end was trimmed by 3 bases and the J gene end by 3 bases; junction bases not matched to a gene: 4. The CDR3 extends over 15 amino acids. Germline CDR1 MNHEY, CDR2 SMNVEV (reference sequence). CDR3 nucleotide sequence: TGTGCCAGCAGTTTCGGGACAGGGGAGTACACTGAAGCTTTCTTT. This translates into CASSFGTGEYTEAFF.

This chain uses TRBV19 with TRBJ1-5, with a weak D call TRBD1 (5 bases). Germline CDR1 reads LNHDA; CDR2 reads SQIVND (reference sequence). There are 13 residues in the CDR3. Trimming took 3 bases from V and 7 from J, leaving 10 bases between them. The CDR3 coding sequence is TGTGCCAGTAGTATGGAGGGGAAACAGCCCCAGCATTTT. Its translation: CASSMEGKQPQHF. The full variable domain, rest sourced from reference TRBV19 and TRBJ1-5, is DGGITQSPKYLFRKEGQNVTLSCEQNLNHDAMYWYRQDPGQGLRLIYYSQIVNDFQKGDIAEGYSVSREKKESFPLTVTSAQKNPTAFYLCASSMEGKQPQHFGDGTRLSIL.

This chain links TRBV9 with TRBJ2-1; 8 bases fit TRBD2. Germline CDR1 reads SGDLS; CDR2 reads YYNGEE. Germline trimming cut 4 bases from V and 4 bases from J; bases unmatched to any gene: 10. The CDR3 extends over 16 amino acids. CDR3 in DNA: TGTGCCAGCAGCCCGGGCGGGGGGCTTCGGTACAATGAGCAGTTCTTC. This sequence encodes CASSPGGGLRYNEQFF. Complete variable domain (other parts from reference TRBV9 and TRBJ2-1): DSGVTQTPKHLITATGQRVTLRCSPRSGDLSVYWYQQSLDQGLQFLIQYYNGEERAKGNILERFSAQQFPDLHSELNLSSLELGDSALYFCASSPGGGLRYNEQFFGPGTRLTVL.

This chain uses TRBV7-9 with TRBJ1-2, with a possible D match to TRBD1 (6 bases). Per the germline V gene, CDR1 is SEHNR and CDR2 is FQNEAQ (reference sequence). The CDR3 length is 14 residues. V dropped 5 bases and J dropped 7 bases, with 17 bases sitting between them. The CDR3 bases are TGTGCCAGCAGCCCGGGACACTCCTCTGGTGGCTACACCTTC. As protein: CASSPGHSSGGYTF. Supplemented by reference TRBV7-9 and TRBJ1-2, the full variable domain reads DTGVSQNPRHKITKRGQNVTFRCDPISEHNRLYWYRQTLGQGPEFLTYFQNEAQLEKSRLLSDRFSAERPKGSFSTLEIQRTEQGDSAMYLCASSPGHSSGGYTFGSGTRLTVV.

The chain links TRBV30 to TRBJ1-5; D is undetermined. Germline V gene data show CDR1 as GTSNPN and CDR2 as SVGIG (reference sequence). The CDR3 runs 14 residues. The V end was cut by 3 bases, the J end by 6 bases, with 15 bases between. The CDR3 reads CAWSRSSGSQPQHF. CDR3 in DNA: TGTGCCTGGAGCAGGAGTAGCGGCTCTCAGCCCCAGCATTTT.

This clone came up a few times. This chain uses TRBV7-6 with TRBJ2-5; TRBD2 aligns across 9 bases. V was clipped by 7 bases and J by 4 bases; unmatched bases: 10. The CDR3 extends over 15 amino acids. Germline V gene lookup returns CDR1 SGHVS and CDR2 FNYEAQ. CDR3 sequence (DNA): TGTGCCAGCACCTTGCTCCGGACTAGCGCAGAGACCCAGTACTTC. Amino acids: CASTLLRTSAETQYF.

The rearrangement uses TRBV23-1 and TRBJ2-1; the D gene is possibly TRBD1 (6 bases). TRBV23-1 is identified as an open reading frame with a role that is uncertain. The CDR3 sequence is 14 residues long. V lost 8 bases, J lost 6 bases, and 17 bases lay in between. The CDR3 nucleotides read TGCGCCAGCTCCTCGACAGGAAAATTCAATGAGCAGTTCTTC. This codes for CASSSTGKFNEQFF.

Here the CDR3 reads CASNPELGGMDYGYTF. CDR3 sequence (DNA): TGTGCCAGTAATCCGGAGTTGGGGGGTATGGACTATGGCTACACCTTC. V is TRBV19 and J is TRBJ1-2, with a possible D match to TRBD1 (5 bases). Trimming took off 7 bases at V and 3 bases at J, with 21 bases between the two ends. In germline, CDR1 is LNHDA, CDR2 SQIVND (reference sequence). The CDR3 runs to 16 residues.

This clone was counted once. The V call is TRBV11-3, the J call TRBJ2-5; weak D call: TRBD2 (6 bases). CDR3 size: 15 residues. Trimming pared 0 bases from V and 1 base from J, leaving 9 bases between. CDR1 is SGHNT, CDR2 YENEEA, per germline. CDR3 loop: CASSLDSGVQETQYF. The CDR3 DNA sequence: TGTGCCAGCAGCTTAGATTCGGGGGTCCAAGAGACCCAGTACTTC. The full variable domain, with the rest looked up from reference TRBV11-3 and TRBJ2-5, is EAGVVQSPRYKIIEKKQPVAFWCNPISGHNTLYWYLQNLGQGPELLIRYENEEAVDDSQLPKDRFSAERLKGVDSTLKIQPAELGDSAVYLCASSLDSGVQETQYFGPGTRLLVL.

The rearrangement links TRBV6-6 to TRBJ2-7; TRBD2 matches at 8 bases. Germline lookup yields CDR1 MNHNY and CDR2 SVGAGI (reference sequence). The CDR3 is 14 amino acids. The V and J ends lost 5 bases and 3 bases, in that order; junction bases with no gene match: 6. CDR3 nucleotide sequence: TGTGCCAGCAGTGGGCGGGGGGTCGGCTACGAGCAGTACTTC. As protein: CASSGRGVGYEQYF.

The rearrangement links TRBV13 to TRBJ1-5; no definite D call. Germline V lookup: CDR1 PRHDT, CDR2 FYEKMQ (reference sequence). The CDR3 has 14 amino acids. The V end lost 4 bases, the J end lost 7 bases, and 14 bases lay between the germline ends. For the CDR3, the DNA is TGTGCCAGCAGCTCCCGAGGAGGGTTGCAGCCCCAGCATTTT. Translated: CASSSRGGLQPQHF.

The chain couples TRBV9 to TRBJ2-3; D may be TRBD2 (5 bases). Between the trimmed V and J ends, which lost 3 bases and 0 bases, there was a span of 8 bases. The CDR3 length is 14 residues. The germline gives CDR1 SGDLS, CDR2 YYNGEE. CDR3 residues: CASSARTSTDTQYF. Here the CDR3 DNA reads TGTGCCAGCAGCGCCAGGACTAGCACAGATACGCAGTATTTT.

This clone has a single count. The chain links TRBV19 to TRBJ1-5; a weak D match, TRBD1 (5 bases). Per germline, CDR1 LNHDA and CDR2 SQIVND (reference sequence). V was pared by 6 bases and J by 0 bases, with 15 bases between. The CDR3 is made up of 16 amino acids. Here the CDR3 DNA reads TGTGCCAGTAGGATCGGGGGTTTCTATAGCAATCAGCCCCAGCATTTT. Its protein product is CASRIGGFYSNQPQHF.